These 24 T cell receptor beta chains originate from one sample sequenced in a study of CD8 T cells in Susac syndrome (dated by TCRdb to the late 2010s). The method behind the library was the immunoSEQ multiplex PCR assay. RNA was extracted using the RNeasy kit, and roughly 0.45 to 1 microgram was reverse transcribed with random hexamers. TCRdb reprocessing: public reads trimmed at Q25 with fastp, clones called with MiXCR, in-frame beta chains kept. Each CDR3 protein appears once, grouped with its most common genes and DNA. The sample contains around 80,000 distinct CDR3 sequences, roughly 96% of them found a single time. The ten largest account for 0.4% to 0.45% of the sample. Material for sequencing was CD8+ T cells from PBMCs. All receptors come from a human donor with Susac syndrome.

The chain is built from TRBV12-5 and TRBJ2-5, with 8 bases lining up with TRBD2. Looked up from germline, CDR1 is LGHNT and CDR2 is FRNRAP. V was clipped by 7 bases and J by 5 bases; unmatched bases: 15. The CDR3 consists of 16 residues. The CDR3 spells CASASLGAGVGETQYF. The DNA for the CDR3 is TGTGCTAGTGCCTCTTTGGGAGCGGGAGTGGGGGAGACCCAGTACTTC.

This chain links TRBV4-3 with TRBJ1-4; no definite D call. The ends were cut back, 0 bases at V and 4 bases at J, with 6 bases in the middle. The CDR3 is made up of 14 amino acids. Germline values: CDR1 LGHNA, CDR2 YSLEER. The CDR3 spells CASSQERLNEKLFF. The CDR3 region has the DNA TGCGCCAGCAGCCAAGAAAGGCTTAATGAAAAACTGTTTTTT.

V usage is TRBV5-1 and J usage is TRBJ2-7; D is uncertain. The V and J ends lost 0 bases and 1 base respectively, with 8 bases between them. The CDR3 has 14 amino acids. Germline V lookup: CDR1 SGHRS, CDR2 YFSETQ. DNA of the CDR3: TGCGCCAGCAGCTTGGTCAACAGATCCTACGAGCAGTACTTC. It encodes CASSLVNRSYEQYF. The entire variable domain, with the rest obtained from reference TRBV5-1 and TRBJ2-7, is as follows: KAGVTQTPRYLIKTRGQQVTLSCSPISGHRSVSWYQQTPGQGLQFLFEYFSETQRNKGNFPGRFSGRQFSNSRSEMNVSTLELGDSALYLCASSLVNRSYEQYFGPGTRLTVT.

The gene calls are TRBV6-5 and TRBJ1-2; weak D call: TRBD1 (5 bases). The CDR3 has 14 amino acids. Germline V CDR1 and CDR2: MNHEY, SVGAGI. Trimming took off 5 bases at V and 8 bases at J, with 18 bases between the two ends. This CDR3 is CASSITGTGVGYTF. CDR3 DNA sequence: TGTGCCAGCAGTATAACCGGGACTGGAGTCGGCTACACCTTC.

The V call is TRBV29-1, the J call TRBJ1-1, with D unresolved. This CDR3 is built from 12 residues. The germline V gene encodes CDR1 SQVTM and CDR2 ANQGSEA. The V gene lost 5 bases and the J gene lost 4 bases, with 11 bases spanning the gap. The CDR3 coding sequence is TGCAGCGTTTACAGCGGGTTCACTGAAGCTTTCTTT. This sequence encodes CSVYSGFTEAFF.

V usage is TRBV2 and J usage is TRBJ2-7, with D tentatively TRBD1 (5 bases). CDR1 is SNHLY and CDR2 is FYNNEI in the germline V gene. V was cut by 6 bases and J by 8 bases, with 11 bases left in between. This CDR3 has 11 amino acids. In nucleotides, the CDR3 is TGTGCCAGCAGGACCAGGACAAAGCAGTACGTC. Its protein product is CASRTRTKQYV.

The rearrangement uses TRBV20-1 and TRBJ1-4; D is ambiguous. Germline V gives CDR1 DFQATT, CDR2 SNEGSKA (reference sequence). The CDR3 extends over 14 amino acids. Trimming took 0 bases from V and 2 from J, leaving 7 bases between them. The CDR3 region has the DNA TGCAGTGCTAGAGACAGTTCGACTAATGAAAAACTGTTTTTT. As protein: CSARDSSTNEKLFF.

The DNA of the CDR3 is TGTGCCAGCAGGGTCCGGGATACGCAGTATTTT. Amino acid sequence: CASRVRDTQYF. The chain carries TRBV25-1 and TRBJ2-3; D call uncertain. V was clipped by 6 bases and J by 6 bases, with 7 bases between them. Looked up from germline, CDR1 is MGHDK and CDR2 is SYGVNS. The CDR3 spans 11 residues.

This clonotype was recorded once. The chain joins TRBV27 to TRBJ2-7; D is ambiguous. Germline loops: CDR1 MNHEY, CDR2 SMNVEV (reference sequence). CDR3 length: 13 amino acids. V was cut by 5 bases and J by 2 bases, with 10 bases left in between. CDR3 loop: CASSPSSPYEQYF. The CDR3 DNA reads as TGTGCCAGCAGTCCAAGTAGCCCCTACGAGCAGTACTTC.

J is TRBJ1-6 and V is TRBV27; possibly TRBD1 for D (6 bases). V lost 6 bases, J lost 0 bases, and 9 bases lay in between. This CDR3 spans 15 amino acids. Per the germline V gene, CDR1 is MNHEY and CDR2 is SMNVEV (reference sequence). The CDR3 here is CASRGGSSYNSPLHF. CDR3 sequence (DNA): TGTGCCAGCAGAGGGGGTAGCTCCTATAATTCACCCCTCCACTTT.

The CDR3 bases are TGCGCCAGCAGCCAAGATGGGACAGGGTCTAATTCACCCCTCCACTTT. It translates to CASSQDGTGSNSPLHF. The genes are TRBV4-3 and TRBJ1-6, with TRBD1 matching 9 bases. Germline trimming cut 0 bases from V and 6 bases from J; bases unmatched to any gene: 3. There are 16 residues in the CDR3. Germline CDR1 is LGHNA and CDR2 is YSLEER.

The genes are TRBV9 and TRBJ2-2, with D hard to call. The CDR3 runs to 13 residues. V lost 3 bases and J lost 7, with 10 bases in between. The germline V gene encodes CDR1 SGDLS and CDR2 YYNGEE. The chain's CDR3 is CASSARDGGELFF. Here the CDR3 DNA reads TGTGCCAGCAGCGCGAGAGACGGCGGGGAGCTGTTTTTT.

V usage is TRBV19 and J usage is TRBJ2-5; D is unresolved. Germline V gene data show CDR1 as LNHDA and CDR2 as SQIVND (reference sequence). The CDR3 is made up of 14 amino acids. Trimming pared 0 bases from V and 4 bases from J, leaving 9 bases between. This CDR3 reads CASSIEGFAETQYF. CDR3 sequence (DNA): TGTGCCAGTAGTATAGAAGGGTTTGCAGAGACCCAGTACTTC.

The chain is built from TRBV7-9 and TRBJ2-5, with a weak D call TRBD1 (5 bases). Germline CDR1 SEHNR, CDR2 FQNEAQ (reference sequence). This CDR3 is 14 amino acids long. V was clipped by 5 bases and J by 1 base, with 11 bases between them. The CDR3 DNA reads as TGTGCCAGCAGCCCCGGACACTCCCAAGAGACCCAGTACTTC. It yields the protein CASSPGHSQETQYF.

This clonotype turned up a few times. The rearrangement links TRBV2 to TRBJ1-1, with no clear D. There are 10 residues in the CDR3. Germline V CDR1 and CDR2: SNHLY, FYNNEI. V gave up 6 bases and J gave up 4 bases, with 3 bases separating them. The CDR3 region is CASRGTEAFF. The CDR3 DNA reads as TGTGCCAGCAGGGGCACTGAAGCTTTCTTT.

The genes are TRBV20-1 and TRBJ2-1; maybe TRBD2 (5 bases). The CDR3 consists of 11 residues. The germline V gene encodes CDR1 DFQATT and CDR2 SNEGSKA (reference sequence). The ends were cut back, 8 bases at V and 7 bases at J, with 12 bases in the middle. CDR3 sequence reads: CSRHRGNEQFF. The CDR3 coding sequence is TGCAGTAGACACCGGGGTAATGAGCAGTTCTTC.

CDR3 in DNA: TGTGCCAGCAGCCTGCCTGGGGCCAACGTCCTGACTTTC. This sequence encodes CASSLPGANVLTF. This chain links TRBV28 with TRBJ2-6; D remains ambiguous. The CDR3 is 13 amino acids. Germline assignment: CDR1 MDHEN and CDR2 SYDVKM. V was cut by 6 bases and J by 2 bases, with 5 bases left in between.

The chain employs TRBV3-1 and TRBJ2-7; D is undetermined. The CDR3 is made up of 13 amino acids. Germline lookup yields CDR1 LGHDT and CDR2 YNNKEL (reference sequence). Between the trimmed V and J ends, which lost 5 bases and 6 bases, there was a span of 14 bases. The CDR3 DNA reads TGTGCCAGCAGCGAAAGCCAGGAAAGCGAGCAGTACGTC. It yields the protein CASSESQESEQYV.

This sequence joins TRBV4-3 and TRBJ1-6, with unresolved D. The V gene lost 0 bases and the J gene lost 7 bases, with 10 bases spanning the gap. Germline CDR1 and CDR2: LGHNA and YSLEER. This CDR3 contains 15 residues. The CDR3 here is CASSQDGNGNSPLHF. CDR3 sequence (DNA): TGCGCCAGCAGCCAAGACGGAAATGGGAATTCACCCCTCCACTTT.

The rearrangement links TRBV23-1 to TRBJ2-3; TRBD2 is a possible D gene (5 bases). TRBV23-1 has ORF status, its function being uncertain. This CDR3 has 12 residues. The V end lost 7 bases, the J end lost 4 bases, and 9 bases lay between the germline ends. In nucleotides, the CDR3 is TGCGCCAGCAATCCCGGGGCAGATACGCAGTATTTT. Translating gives CASNPGADTQYF.

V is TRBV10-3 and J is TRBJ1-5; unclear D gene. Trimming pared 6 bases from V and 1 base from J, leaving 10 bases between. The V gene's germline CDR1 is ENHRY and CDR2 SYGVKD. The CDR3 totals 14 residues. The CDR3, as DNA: TGTGCCATCAGCCTCGACGGGAGCAATCAGCCCCAGCATTTT. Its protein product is CAISLDGSNQPQHF.

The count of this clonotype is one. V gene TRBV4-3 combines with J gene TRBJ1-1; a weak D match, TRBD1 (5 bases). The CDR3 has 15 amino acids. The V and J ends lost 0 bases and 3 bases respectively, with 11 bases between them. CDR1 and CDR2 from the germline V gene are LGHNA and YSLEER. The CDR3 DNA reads TGCGCCAGCAGCCAAGACAGGGCTTCGGACACTGAAGCTTTCTTT. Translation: CASSQDRASDTEAFF.

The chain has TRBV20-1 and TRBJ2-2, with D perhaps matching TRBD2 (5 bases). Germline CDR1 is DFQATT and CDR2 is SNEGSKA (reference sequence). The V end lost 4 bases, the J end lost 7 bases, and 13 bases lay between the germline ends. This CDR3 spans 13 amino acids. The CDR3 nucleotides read TGCAGTGCTAAGGACTTCCTTGGCGGGGAGCTGTTTTTT. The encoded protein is CSAKDFLGGELFF.

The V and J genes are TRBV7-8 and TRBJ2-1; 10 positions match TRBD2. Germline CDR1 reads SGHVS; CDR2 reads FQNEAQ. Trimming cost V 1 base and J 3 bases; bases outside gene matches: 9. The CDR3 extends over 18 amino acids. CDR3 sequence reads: CASSLDGLAGADYNEQFF. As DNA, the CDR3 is TGTGCCAGCAGCTTAGACGGGCTAGCGGGGGCAGACTACAATGAGCAGTTCTTC. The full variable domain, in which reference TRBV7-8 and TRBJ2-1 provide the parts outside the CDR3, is GAGVSQSPRYKVAKRGQDVALRCDPISGHVSLFWYQQALGQGPEFLTYFQNEAQLDKSGLPSDRFFAERPEGSVSTLKIQRTQQEDSAVYLCASSLDGLAGADYNEQFFGPGTRLTVL.